This T cell receptor beta chain was retrieved from a study of technical replicates of blood from a handful of donors. Produced via immunoSEQ multiplex PCR; TCRdb's table is partial and in-frame only. Among more than 65,000 clones, 95% to 98% were seen once, and the ten largest hold roughly 0.3%. The germline V gene encodes CDR1 MRHNA and CDR2 SNTAGT. The CDR3 runs to 21 residues. V lost 2 bases, J lost 0 bases, and 26 bases lay in between. The V gene is TRBV6-4, the J gene TRBJ2-1, with a weak D call TRBD2 (6 bases). Sequenced input: T cells isolated from PBMCs. This sequence originates from a human donor in good health. This CDR3 is CASSDDGAPDFGGPSYNEQFF. Written as DNA, the CDR3 is TGTGCCAGCAGTGACGATGGGGCGCCCGATTTTGGAGGGCCCTCCTACAATGAGCAGTTCTTC.